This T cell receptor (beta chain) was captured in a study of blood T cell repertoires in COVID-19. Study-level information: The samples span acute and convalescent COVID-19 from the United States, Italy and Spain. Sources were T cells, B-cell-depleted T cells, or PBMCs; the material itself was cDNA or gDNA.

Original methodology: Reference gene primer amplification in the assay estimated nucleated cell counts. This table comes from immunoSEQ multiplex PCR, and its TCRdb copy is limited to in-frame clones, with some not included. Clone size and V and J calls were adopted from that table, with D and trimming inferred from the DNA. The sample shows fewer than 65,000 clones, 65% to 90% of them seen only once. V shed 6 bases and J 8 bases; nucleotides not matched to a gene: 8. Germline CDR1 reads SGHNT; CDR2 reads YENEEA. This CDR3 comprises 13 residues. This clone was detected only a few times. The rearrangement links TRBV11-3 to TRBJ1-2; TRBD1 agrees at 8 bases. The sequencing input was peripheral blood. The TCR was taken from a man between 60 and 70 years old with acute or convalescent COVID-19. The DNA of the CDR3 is TGTGCCAGCAGTCCCCAGGGGGCGCGGGGCTACACCTTC. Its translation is CASSPQGARGYTF. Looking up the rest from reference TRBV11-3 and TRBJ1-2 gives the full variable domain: EAGVVQSPRYKIIEKKQPVAFWCNPISGHNTLYWYLQNLGQGPELLIRYENEEAVDDSQLPKDRFSAERLKGVDSTLKIQPAELGDSAVYLCASSPQGARGYTFGSGTRLTVV.